A single sample gave rise to the 7 T cell receptor beta chains below, sequenced in a study of T cell repertoires in cytomegalovirus infection. Their recognized antigens are unknown. Using its own MiXCR run on the reads, TCRdb lists one record per CDR3 protein. The table has about 700,000 distinct CDR3 sequences, approximately 33% seen once. Sequencing used cultured PBMCs, obtained from culture after CMV antigen stimulation. The receptors here all came from a human donor in good health (CMV status not recorded). Some clones in this sample may be carry-over from other donors' samples.

A few counts support this clonotype. V is TRBV20-1 and J is TRBJ2-7, with D hard to call. V was shortened by 6 bases and J by 3 bases, with 9 bases between the two germline ends. This CDR3 is built from 11 residues. Germline CDR1 is DFQATT and CDR2 is SNEGSKA (reference sequence). CDR3 in amino acids: CSAPSGYEQYF. For the CDR3, the DNA is TGCAGTGCCCCCTCGGGCTACGAGCAGTACTTC.

The rearrangement links TRBV5-1 to TRBJ1-5; no firm D call. Germline lookup yields CDR1 SGHRS and CDR2 YFSETQ. Trimming shortened V by 0 bases and J by 2 bases, and 6 bases separated the two germline ends. This CDR3 is 14 amino acids long. The CDR3 is CASSLDSRNQPQHF. In DNA, the CDR3 is TGCGCCAGCAGCTTGGACAGCCGCAATCAGCCCCAGCATTTT.

The chain uses TRBV7-6 and TRBJ2-7; no reliable D call. The CDR3 runs to 12 residues. Trimming removed 8 bases from V and 1 base from J, with 9 bases in between. Germline loops: CDR1 SGHVS, CDR2 FNYEAQ. This CDR3 reads CASGHESYEQYF. The DNA for the CDR3 is TGTGCCAGCGGGCATGAATCCTACGAGCAGTACTTC.

This clonotype has just a few counts. This chain connects TRBV29-1 to TRBJ1-3, with D unclear. From germline, CDR1 is SQVTM and CDR2 ANQGSEA. The CDR3 consists of 15 residues. The germline V and J ends were trimmed by 7 bases and 0 bases, with 16 bases remaining between them. The CDR3 loop reads CSARAGSNSGNTIYF. In nucleotides, the CDR3 is TGCAGCGCCCGGGCGGGCTCCAACTCTGGAAACACCATATATTTT.

The chain employs TRBV4-2 and TRBJ1-6; a possible D gene is TRBD1 (6 bases). V was pared by 4 bases and J by 5 bases, with 18 bases between. Germline V gene lookup returns CDR1 LGHNA and CDR2 YNFKEQ. The CDR3 contains 17 residues. CDR3 nucleotide sequence: TGTGCCAGCAGCCCAGGGGTAGAACTTCATCATAATTCACCCCTCCACTTT. Translating gives CASSPGVELHHNSPLHF.

This clonotype was detected many times. The chain carries TRBV7-9 and TRBJ2-3; 9 nucleotides match TRBD1. Germline-derived CDR1 and CDR2 are SEHNR and FQNEAQ (reference sequence). Trimming cost V 5 bases and J 6 bases; bases outside gene matches: 9. This CDR3 comprises 15 residues. DNA for the CDR3: TGTGCCAGCAGCCCGACCGGGACAGGGATGGATACGCAGTATTTT. It translates to CASSPTGTGMDTQYF.

The chain carries TRBV7-6 and TRBJ1-2, with TRBD1 matching 7 bases. This CDR3 region has 15 residues. Germline V lookup: CDR1 SGHVS, CDR2 FNYEAQ. Unmatched junction bases numbered 12, after V lost 5 bases and J lost 6 bases. The CDR3 spells CASSPIRQGRHGYTF. Written as DNA, the CDR3 is TGTGCCAGCAGCCCTATCCGACAGGGTAGACATGGCTACACCTTC. The complete variable domain, with remaining parts taken from reference TRBV7-6 and TRBJ1-2, reads GAGVSQSPRYKVTKRGQDVALRCDPISGHVSLYWYRQALGQGPEFLTYFNYEAQQDKSGLPNDRFSAERPEGSISTLTIQRTEQRDSAMYRCASSPIRQGRHGYTFGSGTRLTVV.